One sample yielded the 15 T cell receptor beta chains listed below, sequenced in a study of post-analysis software for immune sequencing data. Study-level results: Patients used roughly five TRBV segments, including TRBV5-6, TRBV5-1 and TRBV20-1, more often than controls.

Included in the TCR beta cDNA libraries were unique molecular identifiers. Using its own MiXCR run on the PCR reads, TCRdb lists one record per CDR3 protein. The data show about 680,000 distinct CDR3 sequences, about 60% seen once. These receptors have no identified antigens. Source material: blood. The receptors stem from a girl under 10 years old with multiple sclerosis.

The chain is built from TRBV7-6 and TRBJ2-5; the D is unclear. The germline V and J ends were trimmed by 1 base and 3 bases, with 12 bases remaining between them. This CDR3 has 15 residues. The germline gives CDR1 SGHVS, CDR2 FNYEAQ. CDR3 amino acids: CASSLEVGRKETQYF. The CDR3, as DNA: TGTGCCAGCAGCTTAGAAGTCGGCAGAAAAGAGACCCAGTACTTC.

This chain links TRBV2 with TRBJ2-7; D tentatively fits TRBD1 or TRBD2 (5 bases each). The germline V gene encodes CDR1 SNHLY and CDR2 FYNNEI. The CDR3 consists of 13 residues. Trimming shortened V by 5 bases and J by 10 bases, and 18 bases separated the two germline ends. The CDR3 loop is CASSIPPPGPQYF. The CDR3 DNA follows: TGTGCCAGCAGTATCCCCCCGCCGGGGCCCCAGTACTTC.

This clonotype has just a few counts. This rearrangement joins TRBV12-3 or TRBV12-4 to TRBJ2-3; 10 bases align to TRBD2. This CDR3 contains 17 residues. With V trimmed by 4 bases and J by 1 base, 8 bases remained unmatched. Written as DNA, the CDR3 is TGTGCCAGCAGTTCATCTAGCGGGAGATCCGGCACAGATACGCAGTATTTT. Its translation: CASSSSSGRSGTDTQYF.

The chain carries TRBV7-2 and TRBJ1-5; maybe TRBD1 (5 bases). V was shortened by 5 bases and J by 3 bases, with 23 bases between the two germline ends. The CDR3 runs 18 residues. CDR1 is SGHTA and CDR2 is FQGNSA in the germline V gene. CDR3 DNA: TGTGCCAGCAGCCCCCGGACACCTAAGGTGGGCTTCAATCAGCCCCAGCATTTT. It is translated as CASSPRTPKVGFNQPQHF.

A few counts support this clonotype. This chain connects TRBV7-2 to TRBJ2-2; D unclear. The CDR3 is made up of 14 amino acids. V lost 3 bases, J lost 4 bases, and 9 bases lay in between. The germline V gene encodes CDR1 SGHTA and CDR2 FQGNSA. CDR3 amino acids: CASSFYTPTGELFF. DNA for the CDR3: TGTGCCAGCAGCTTTTACACGCCCACCGGGGAGCTGTTTTTT.

CDR3 sequence reads: CASSSQRLAGEQETQYF. The DNA of the CDR3 is TGTGCCAGCAGCTCGCAGAGGCTAGCGGGGGAACAAGAGACCCAGTACTTC. The chain recombines TRBV7-8 with TRBJ2-5; 10 nucleotides agree with TRBD2. Germline CDR1 reads SGHVS; CDR2 reads FQNEAQ. Trimming removed 4 bases from V and 2 bases from J; junction bases left unmatched: 10. The CDR3 covers 17 residues.

This chain uses TRBV27 with TRBJ2-3; D unresolved. Germline V gene lookup returns CDR1 MNHEY and CDR2 SMNVEV (reference sequence). The CDR3 covers 16 residues. The V and J ends lost 1 base and 0 bases respectively, with 11 bases between them. The CDR3 DNA follows: TGTGCCAGCAGTTTATTGGGAACCATTAGCACAGATACGCAGTATTTT. Protein sequence: CASSLLGTISTDTQYF.

J is TRBJ2-2 and V is TRBV6-5, with D possibly called TRBD1 or TRBD2 (5 bases each). Per germline, CDR1 MNHEY and CDR2 SVGAGI. Trimming pared 0 bases from V and 3 bases from J, leaving 14 bases between. The CDR3 totals 17 residues. The CDR3 DNA reads as TGTGCCAGCAGTTACTCGGGACGAGGGTATGACACCGGGGAGCTGTTTTTT. Its protein product is CASSYSGRGYDTGELFF.

With respect to this clonotype: The junction departs from germline at one end; a sequencing error may be responsible. In DNA, the CDR3 is TGTGCCAGCAGCCTCGCTAGCGGGAGTAACCACGAACAGTACTTC. It specifies CASSLASGSNHEQYF. V and J are TRBV5-5 and TRBJ2-7; the match to TRBD2 covers 10 bases. The CDR3 consists of 15 residues. Germline V lookup: CDR1 SGHKS, CDR2 YYEKEE (reference sequence).

This clonotype was picked up a small number of times. This sequence joins TRBV5-6 and TRBJ2-7; 7 nucleotides agree with TRBD1. The CDR3 is made up of 13 amino acids. Looked up from germline, CDR1 is SGHDT and CDR2 is YYEEEE. V shed 4 bases and J 5 bases; nucleotides not matched to a gene: 6. The CDR3 region is CASSAGQADEQYF. In nucleotides, the CDR3 is TGTGCCAGCAGCGCAGGACAGGCGGACGAGCAGTACTTC. Variable domain in full (rest from reference TRBV5-6 and TRBJ2-7): DAGVTQSPTHLIKTRGQQVTLRCSPKSGHDTVSWYQQALGQGPQFIFQYYEEEERQRGNFPDRFSGHQFPNYSSELNVNALLLGDSALYLCASSAGQADEQYFGPGTRLTVT.

This CDR3 is CASSLALTGELFF. In nucleotides, the CDR3 is TGCGCCAGCAGCTTGGCCCTTACCGGGGAGCTGTTTTTT. The chain carries TRBV5-1 and TRBJ2-2; no reliable D call. Deletions cut 0 bases from V and 5 bases from J, with 5 bases between. The CDR3 extends over 13 amino acids. In germline, CDR1 is SGHRS, CDR2 YFSETQ.

This clonotype was counted only a few times. V is TRBV20-1 and J is TRBJ2-7; 11 bases match TRBD2. Germline lookup yields CDR1 DFQATT and CDR2 SNEGSKA (reference sequence). Trimming at V came to 6 bases and at J to 3 bases, leaving 4 bases not matched to a gene. The CDR3 loop spans 13 amino acids. The CDR3 loop is CSAVGLAGYEQYF. Here the CDR3 DNA reads TGCAGTGCCGTTGGACTAGCGGGCTACGAGCAGTACTTC.

There are a few counts of this clonotype. CDR3 in DNA: TGTGCCAGCAGCCCAAGACAGGTTTCTAGCACAGATACGCAGTATTTT. Amino acids: CASSPRQVSSTDTQYF. V gene TRBV7-8 combines with J gene TRBJ2-3; the D gene is possibly TRBD1 (6 bases). Between the trimmed V and J ends, which lost 5 bases and 0 bases, there was a span of 15 bases. This CDR3 has 16 amino acids. Germline CDR1 SGHVS, CDR2 FQNEAQ.

This clonotype was observed at least ten times. This chain connects TRBV29-1 to TRBJ2-7, with 7 bases fitting TRBD1. This CDR3 is built from 13 residues. The germline V gene has CDR1 SQVTM and CDR2 ANQGSEA. V was clipped by 7 bases and J by 3 bases; unmatched bases: 9. CDR3 bases: TGCAGCGCTACGCAGGGGGTTTTCTACGAGCAGTACTTC. Its translation: CSATQGVFYEQYF.

The chain couples TRBV2 to TRBJ1-1; D is uncertain. This CDR3 comprises 11 residues. Germline CDR1 and CDR2: SNHLY and FYNNEI. With 4 bases removed from V and 6 bases from J, the gap between germline ends came to 6 bases. The CDR3 reads CASSVVAEAFF. CDR3 coding DNA: TGTGCCAGCAGTGTGGTGGCTGAAGCTTTCTTT.